Listed below are T cell receptor beta chains from one sample, sequenced in a study of OX40 agonist ivuxolimab in advanced cancers. Libraries were prepared by immunoSEQ multiplex PCR; TCRdb keeps only in-frame clonotypes and omits some of them. This table holds 70,000 to 95,000 clones, 85% to 90% found once. Sequenced material: CD4+ or CD8+ T cells sorted from blood, taken in a trial of the OX40 agonist ivuxolimab. Every receptor here comes from an adult with an advanced solid tumor such as melanoma, head and neck, liver or kidney cancer. CDR3s include the opening cysteine and the closing phenylalanine or tryptophan. A D gene is named only where the DNA matches it firmly. Clone size is stated in some rows and not others, as once, few, many or a class when expanded.

>-|-|TRBV6-5|TRBJ1-1
CASMRGDTEAFF
TGTGCCAGCATGAGGGGTGACACTGAAGCTTTCTTT
>once|-|TRBV10-2|TRBJ2-7
CASSEMRAGDEQYF
TGCGCCAGCAGTGAGATGAGGGCCGGGGACGAGCAGTACTTC
>-|-|TRBV5-4|TRBJ1-1
CASSLMQGFNTEAFF
TGTGCCAGCAGCCTGATGCAGGGGTTCAACACTGAAGCTTTCTTT
>-|-|TRBV18|TRBJ2-2
CASSPDTGELFF
TGTGCCAGCTCACCGGACACCGGGGAGCTGTTTTTT
>-|-|TRBV6-1|TRBJ1-5
CASSEGRGNQPQHF
TGTGCCAGCAGTGAAGGCAGGGGCAATCAGCCCCAGCATTTT
>-|-|TRBV10-3|TRBJ2-6
CASGPPGANVLTF
TGTGCCAGCGGCCCGCCTGGGGCCAACGTCCTGACTTTC
>-|TRBD1|TRBV28|TRBJ1-2
CASSSQTGPGGYTF
TGTGCCAGCAGTTCCCAGACAGGGCCGGGTGGCTACACCTTC
>-|-|TRBV11-2|TRBJ2-5
CASSRSRQETQYF
TGTGCCAGCAGCCGCAGCCGACAAGAGACCCAGTACTTC
>-|-|TRBV12-5|TRBJ2-2
CASGLDGVGELFF
TGTGCTAGTGGTTTGGACGGAGTAGGGGAGCTGTTTTTT
>few|TRBD1|TRBV2|TRBJ1-1
CASSERAGGMSEAFF
TGTGCCAGCAGTGAAAGGGCAGGGGGCATGTCTGAAGCTTTCTTT
>-|TRBD1|TRBV6-5|TRBJ1-1
CASSTRQGATEAFF
TGTGCCAGCAGTACCAGGCAGGGGGCGACTGAAGCTTTCTTT
>-|-|TRBV2|TRBJ1-2
CASSGGFQGIGYTF
TGTGCCAGCAGTGGTGGGTTCCAGGGGATAGGCTACACCTTC
>-|-|TRBV7-6|TRBJ1-2
CASSLGGWDGYTF
TGTGCCAGCAGCTTGGGAGGGTGGGATGGCTACACCTTC
>once|-|TRBV5-4|TRBJ2-3
CASRSQGSTDTQYF
TGTGCCAGCAGATCGCAGGGTAGCACAGATACGCAGTATTTT
>-|-|TRBV21-1|TRBJ2-2
CASGKAGEVTGELFF
TGTGCCAGCGGAAAGGCGGGAGAGGTCACCGGGGAGCTGTTTTTT
>-|-|TRBV18|TRBJ1-5
CASSSQGSNQPQHF
TGTGCCAGCTCATCACAGGGTAGCAATCAGCCCCAGCATTTT
>-|TRBD1|TRBV5-1|TRBJ2-3
CASSTRQGGGDTQYF
TGCGCCAGCAGCACCCGACAGGGGGGCGGAGATACGCAGTATTTT
>-|-|TRBV25-1|TRBJ2-2
CASSEFKGNTGELFF
TGTGCCAGCAGTGAATTTAAAGGAAACACCGGGGAGCTGTTTTTT
>-|-|TRBV5-1|TRBJ1-5
CASSATPGPSPQHF
TGCGCCAGCAGCGCGACCCCGGGGCCAAGTCCCCAGCATTTT
>-|TRBD1|TRBV18|TRBJ1-2
CASSRDRDLFGYTF
TGTGCCAGCTCGCGAGACAGGGACCTCTTTGGCTACACCTTC
>-|-|TRBV5-1|TRBJ2-7
CASSLSGPIVSGQYF
TGCGCCAGCAGCTTGTCCGGTCCCATCGTGTCGGGACAGTACTTC
>once|TRBD1|TRBV10-3|TRBJ2-7
CAITRTGGEQYF
TGTGCCATCACCCGGACAGGGGGCGAGCAGTACTTC
>-|TRBD1|TRBV15|TRBJ1-1
CATSKGQGGNTEAFF
TGTGCCACCAGCAAAGGACAGGGAGGGAACACTGAAGCTTTCTTT
>-|-|TRBV11-2|TRBJ2-1
CASSLGVGDEQFF
TGTGCCAGCAGCTTAGGGGTAGGGGATGAGCAGTTCTTC
>-|-|TRBV5-1|TRBJ2-7
CASRSNTVHEQYF
TGCGCCAGCAGGTCGAACACGGTGCACGAGCAGTACTTC
>-|TRBD2|TRBV7-3|TRBJ2-1
CASSLTSGREQFF
TGTGCCAGCAGCCTGACTAGCGGGAGAGAGCAGTTCTTC
>-|-|TRBV5-1|TRBJ1-1
CASSIGTGNTNTEAFF
TGCGCCAGCAGCATCGGGACGGGCAATACGAACACTGAAGCTTTCTTT
>once|TRBD2|TRBV5-8|TRBJ2-6
CASSLVSGSRTGANVLTF
TGTGCCAGCAGCTTGGTCAGCGGGAGTAGGACTGGGGCCAACGTCCTGACTTTC
>few|-|TRBV4-2|TRBJ1-5
CASSAGGFQPQHF
TGTGCCAGCAGCGCAGGAGGATTTCAGCCCCAGCATTTT
>once|-|TRBV30|TRBJ1-5
CAWSSVTRGNQPQHF
TGTGCCTGGAGTTCCGTTACCCGGGGCAATCAGCCCCAGCATTTT
>-|TRBD1|TRBV9|TRBJ1-1
CASSAMTGRNTEAFF
TGTGCCAGCAGCGCAATGACAGGGAGGAACACTGAAGCTTTCTTT
>-|TRBD1|TRBV9|TRBJ2-2
CASSPSTGGSGELFF
TGTGCCAGCAGCCCCAGCACAGGGGGGTCCGGGGAGCTGTTTTTT
>-|TRBD1|TRBV10-1|TRBJ1-2
CASRDPRTGDGYTF
TGCGCCAGCAGAGACCCCCGGACAGGGGATGGCTACACCTTC
>-|-|TRBV11-2|TRBJ1-5
CASSSDDQPQHF
TGTGCCAGCAGCTCAGACGATCAGCCCCAGCATTTT
>-|TRBD2|TRBV11-3|TRBJ2-5
CASSLTAASGQETQYF
TGTGCCAGCAGCTTAACGGCGGCTAGCGGACAAGAGACCCAGTACTTC
>-|TRBD1|TRBV29-1|TRBJ1-1
CSVWGIQGLAYTEAFF
TGCAGCGTTTGGGGGATACAGGGGTTGGCTTACACTGAAGCTTTCTTT
>-|-|TRBV4-1|TRBJ2-1
CASSRLGRLNEQFF
TGCGCCAGCAGCCGCCTGGGCCGGCTCAATGAGCAGTTCTTC
>-|TRBD1|TRBV19|TRBJ2-5
CASSTGQGRPQETQYF
TGTGCCAGTAGTACTGGACAGGGGCGCCCCCAAGAGACCCAGTACTTC
>-|TRBD1|TRBV30|TRBJ2-2
CAWTGQGTGELFF
TGTGCCTGGACGGGACAGGGGACCGGGGAGCTGTTTTTT
>-|TRBD1|TRBV18|TRBJ1-1
CASSGQGNTEAFF
TGTGCCAGCTCGGGACAGGGGAACACTGAAGCTTTCTTT
>-|-|TRBV11-3|TRBJ2-2
CASSLSGRWGVRTGELFF
TGTGCCAGCAGCTTATCGGGGCGTTGGGGGGTTCGCACCGGGGAGCTGTTTTTT
>-|-|TRBV5-4|TRBJ1-5
CASSLVGQPQHF
TGTGCCAGCAGCTTGGTGGGGCAGCCCCAGCATTTT
>-|-|TRBV5-1|TRBJ1-1
CASSLAGGAGRGTEAFF
TGCGCCAGCAGCTTGGCCGGTGGGGCAGGGCGCGGGACTGAAGCTTTCTTT
>-|-|TRBV5-1|TRBJ2-7
CASSLEGARREQYF
TGCGCCAGCAGCTTGGAAGGGGCTCGTCGGGAGCAGTACTTC
>-|-|TRBV5-4|TRBJ2-3
CASSLKVGGGTDTQYF
TGTGCCAGCAGCTTGAAGGTCGGAGGGGGCACAGATACGCAGTATTTT
>few|-|TRBV7-3|TRBJ1-2
CASSLNSNYGYTF
TGTGCCAGCAGCTTAAATAGTAACTATGGCTACACCTTC
>-|TRBD1|TRBV18|TRBJ2-7
CASSLQPGQTTYEQYF
TGTGCCAGCTCACTTCAACCGGGACAGACCACCTACGAGCAGTACTTC